Below are 29 T cell receptor beta chains sequenced from a single sample in a study of blood T cell repertoires in COVID-19. The repertoire was sequenced with immunoSEQ multiplex PCR; TCRdb's copy has only in-frame clones and lacks some. The table shows around 260,000 clones, with roughly 86% occurring only once. The source material was peripheral blood. Receptors originate from a man aged 35 to 55 who had recovered from COVID-19.

V is TRBV6-5 and J is TRBJ1-2, with D maybe TRBD1 (5 bases). V dropped 6 bases and J dropped 8 bases, with 16 bases sitting between them. Germline loops: CDR1 MNHEY, CDR2 SVGAGI. The CDR3 loop spans 13 amino acids. Here the CDR3 reads CASSLTGLGGYTF. CDR3 in DNA: TGTGCCAGCAGCCTTACAGGATTGGGAGGCTACACCTTC.

The chain combines TRBV9 with TRBJ1-4, with a weak D call TRBD1 (5 bases). CDR1 and CDR2 from the germline V gene are SGDLS and YYNGEE. V gave up 4 bases and J gave up 4 bases, with 14 bases separating them. The CDR3 contains 15 residues. The CDR3 loop reads CASSPHGGGNEKLFF. The CDR3 bases are TGTGCCAGCAGCCCCCATGGGGGGGGTAATGAAAAACTGTTTTTT.

The V call is TRBV7-3, the J call TRBJ2-3; TRBD2 agrees at 7 bases. The CDR3 consists of 15 residues. Germline V gene data show CDR1 as SGHTA and CDR2 as FQGTGA. The V and J ends lost 5 bases and 0 bases, in that order; junction bases with no gene match: 5. CDR3 region: CASSPSGASTDTQYF. DNA of the CDR3: TGTGCCAGCAGCCCAAGCGGGGCTAGCACAGATACGCAGTATTTT.

The chain combines TRBV27 with TRBJ1-5; the D is unclear. CDR1 is MNHEY, CDR2 SMNVEV, per germline (reference sequence). CDR3 length: 13 residues. The V end was cut by 6 bases, the J end by 0 bases, with 6 bases between. The CDR3 DNA reads TGTGCCAGCAGGTCGGGTAGCAATCAGCCCCAGCATTTT. Its translation: CASRSGSNQPQHF.

V and J are TRBV27 and TRBJ2-7; D perhaps matches TRBD1 (5 bases). CDR3 length: 14 amino acids. The V end was cut by 2 bases, the J end by 3 bases, with 11 bases between. Germline V CDR1 and CDR2: MNHEY, SMNVEV (reference sequence). This CDR3 is CASSLDRRLYEQYF. The CDR3 DNA reads as TGTGCCAGCAGTTTAGACAGACGTCTCTACGAGCAGTACTTC.

J is TRBJ1-1 and V is TRBV10-3; 9 bases line up with TRBD1. V lost 6 bases, J lost 6 bases, and 8 bases stayed unmatched. The germline V gene has CDR1 ENHRY and CDR2 SYGVKD. This CDR3 has 14 amino acids. The CDR3 sequence: CAISDGQGTAEAFF. The CDR3 coding sequence is TGTGCCATCAGCGACGGACAGGGGACGGCTGAAGCTTTCTTT.

J is TRBJ1-3 and V is TRBV18; D gene uncertain. Germline V gene data show CDR1 as KGHSH and CDR2 as LQKENI. The length of the CDR3 is 14 residues. V lost 6 bases to trimming and J lost 7 bases, with 16 bases between them. The CDR3: CASSPNEGWNTIYF. The CDR3 DNA sequence: TGTGCCAGCTCGCCCAACGAGGGATGGAACACCATATATTTT.

In its sample, this clone was seen once. V usage is TRBV6-2 or TRBV6-3 and J usage is TRBJ1-1, with 9 bases lining up with TRBD1. The CDR3 loop spans 16 amino acids. CDR1 is MNHEY and CDR2 is SVGEGT in the germline V gene. J lost 1 base, V lost 2 bases, and 5 bases had no gene match. CDR3: CASSYSPGQGNTEAFF. The DNA for the CDR3 is TGTGCCAGCAGTTACAGCCCGGGACAGGGGAACACTGAAGCTTTCTTT.

V and J are TRBV12-3 or TRBV12-4 and TRBJ2-5; a possible D gene is TRBD2 (5 bases). V was cut by 8 bases and J by 6 bases, with 13 bases left in between. The CDR3 contains 12 residues. CDR3 bases: TGTGCCAGCGGGTCGGGAAGGAAGACCCAGTACTTC. This codes for CASGSGRKTQYF.

The rearrangement joins TRBV5-1 to TRBJ1-1, with 9 positions matching TRBD1. J lost 11 bases, V lost 4 bases, and 24 bases had no gene match. Germline loops: CDR1 SGHRS, CDR2 YFSETQ. This CDR3 comprises 18 residues. CDR3: CASSQNPRDRVGESWAFF. Written as DNA, the CDR3 is TGCGCCAGCAGCCAGAACCCCCGGGACAGGGTGGGAGAATCGTGGGCTTTCTTT.

The rearrangement joins TRBV7-9 to TRBJ2-7, with 13 bases that match TRBD2. The CDR3 sequence is 17 residues long. Germline loops: CDR1 SEHNR, CDR2 FQNEAQ (reference sequence). V was clipped by 5 bases and J by 6 bases; unmatched bases: 13. Written as DNA, the CDR3 is TGTGCCAGCAGCCCGCCTGGACTAGCGGGAGCGGGTCGCGAGCAGTACTTC. It is translated as CASSPPGLAGAGREQYF.

The CDR3 nucleotides are TGTGCCAGCAGTCCCCCCGCCGGGGGATACGAGCAGTACTTC. It specifies CASSPPAGGYEQYF. This rearrangement joins TRBV6-5 to TRBJ2-7; TRBD2 is a possible D gene (6 bases). CDR3 length: 14 amino acids. Germline V gene lookup returns CDR1 MNHEY and CDR2 SVGAGI. V was shortened by 5 bases and J by 4 bases, with 15 bases between the two germline ends.

The genes are TRBV19 and TRBJ2-2; D is perhaps TRBD2 (6 bases). Trimming took 6 bases from V and 5 from J, leaving 16 bases between them. Germline V gives CDR1 LNHDA, CDR2 SQIVND (reference sequence). CDR3 length equals 15 residues. Written as DNA, the CDR3 is TGTGCCAGTAGGCCTTGGGACTTGGGGACCGGGGAGCTGTTTTTT. Amino acid sequence: CASRPWDLGTGELFF.

This clone was picked up one time. The genes are TRBV3-1 (or the pseudogene TRBV3-2) and TRBJ2-7; 8 nucleotides align to TRBD1. Unmatched junction bases numbered 5, after V lost 0 bases and J lost 4 bases. This CDR3 has 15 amino acids. Germline V lookup: CDR1 LGHDT, CDR2 YNNKEL (reference sequence). DNA of the CDR3: TGTGCCAGCAGCCAAGATTACAGGGGGATATACGAGCAGTACTTC. Translated, it gives CASSQDYRGIYEQYF.

V and J are TRBV7-2 and TRBJ1-6; unclear D gene. V lost 3 bases and J 15 bases, leaving 9 bases between the germline ends. The germline CDR1 and CDR2 sequences are SGHTA and FQGNSA. The CDR3 has 11 residues. Written as DNA, the CDR3 is TGTGCCAGCAGCTTGTGGGAGAACCTCCACTTT. Encoded protein: CASSLWENLHF. The entire variable domain, with the rest obtained from reference TRBV7-2 and TRBJ1-6, is as follows: GAGVSQSPSNKVTEKGKDVELRCDPISGHTALYWYRQSLGQGLEFLIYFQGNSAPDKSGLPSDRFSAERTGGSVSTLTIQRTQQEDSAVYLCASSLWENLHFGNGTRLTVT.

This chain joins TRBV6-5 and TRBJ2-7; 9 nucleotides line up with TRBD1. CDR3 size: 14 residues. The ends lost 6 bases at V and 2 bases at J; junction bases unmatched: 5. Germline-derived CDR1 and CDR2 are MNHEY and SVGAGI. The chain's CDR3 is CASSEGQGAYEQYF. The CDR3 DNA reads as TGTGCCAGCAGCGAGGGACAGGGCGCCTACGAGCAGTACTTC.

The chain joins TRBV7-2 to TRBJ2-5, with 14 bases that match TRBD2. This CDR3 has 16 amino acids. Trimming took 4 bases from V and 3 from J; bases not matched to a gene: 4. Germline CDR1 and CDR2: SGHTA and FQGNSA. CDR3 coding DNA: TGTGCCAGCAGCTCCGGACTAGCGGGGGGTAAAGAGACCCAGTACTTC. Amino acids: CASSSGLAGGKETQYF.

V is TRBV6-5 and J is TRBJ2-1; D perhaps matches TRBD1 (7 bases). This CDR3 spans 15 amino acids. Trimming left V 3 bases short and J 8 bases short, with 17 bases between. Germline values: CDR1 MNHEY, CDR2 SVGAGI. CDR3 nucleotides: TGTGCCAGCAGTTATGCGGGACAGTTCCTCCATGAGCAGTTCTTC. The encoded protein is CASSYAGQFLHEQFF.

This chain connects TRBV28 to TRBJ2-6; D may be TRBD1 (5 bases). V was trimmed by 7 bases and J by 0 bases, leaving 13 bases between them. The germline V gene encodes CDR1 MDHEN and CDR2 SYDVKM. CDR3 size: 16 residues. The CDR3 loop reads CASNAYDSSGANVLTF. The CDR3 DNA follows: TGTGCCAGCAATGCGTACGACAGCTCTGGGGCCAACGTCCTGACTTTC.

The V gene is TRBV5-1, the J gene TRBJ2-1; D possibly corresponds to TRBD2 (11 bases). Germline assignment: CDR1 SGHRS and CDR2 YFSETQ. V lost 4 bases and J lost 5, with 28 bases in between. The length of the CDR3 is 19 residues. CDR3 amino acids: CASSLDRGRLAGPDNEQFF. The CDR3 bases are TGCGCCAGCAGCCTGGACAGGGGGAGACTAGCGGGACCTGACAATGAGCAGTTCTTC.

This chain links TRBV5-8 with TRBJ1-6; possible D gene TRBD1, 6 bases. This CDR3 has 19 amino acids. CDR1 is SGHTS, CDR2 YDEGEE, per germline. V was pared by 5 bases and J by 0 bases, with 21 bases between. The CDR3: CASSSTPGHKISYNSPLHF. For the CDR3, the DNA is TGTGCCAGCAGTTCCACCCCGGGACACAAAATCTCCTATAATTCACCCCTCCACTTT.

Comments on this clone: Within the sample, other DNA sequences also encode this same CDR3. V is TRBV11-2 and J is TRBJ2-3; tentative D call: TRBD2 (5 bases). This CDR3 spans 15 amino acids. CDR1 and CDR2 (germline): SGHAT, FQNNGV. V lost 0 bases to trimming and J lost 0 bases, with 7 bases between them. The CDR3 DNA reads TGTGCCAGCAGCTTAGAAGGCGGGAGCACAGATACGCAGTATTTT. It yields the protein CASSLEGGSTDTQYF. The full variable domain, its missing parts supplied by reference TRBV11-2 and TRBJ2-3, is EAGVAQSPRYKIIEKRQSVAFWCNPISGHATLYWYQQILGQGPKLLIQFQNNGVVDDSQLPKDRFSAERLKGVDSTLKIQPAKLEDSAVYLCASSLEGGSTDTQYFGPGTRLTVL.

The rearrangement uses TRBV4-3 and TRBJ2-5; D may be TRBD2 (6 bases). The CDR3 length is 17 residues. Germline lookup yields CDR1 LGHNA and CDR2 YSLEER. Trimming removed 2 bases at V and 1 base at J, with 17 bases between. The CDR3: CASSQWRAGRPQETQYF. DNA of the CDR3: TGCGCCAGCAGCCAATGGAGGGCGGGGCGACCCCAAGAGACCCAGTACTTC.

This chain uses TRBV5-6 with TRBJ2-3; TRBD2 matches 10 bases. J gave up 6 bases and V 1 base, and 2 bases lay outside the gene matches. The CDR3 has 14 amino acids. Germline-derived CDR1 and CDR2 are SGHDT and YYEEEE. The CDR3: CASSLLAGGDTQYF. Written as DNA, the CDR3 is TGTGCCAGCAGCTTGTTAGCGGGAGGTGATACGCAGTATTTT.

The chain couples TRBV7-9 to TRBJ2-1; 8 bases fit TRBD2. Germline-derived CDR1 and CDR2 are SEHNR and FQNEAQ (reference sequence). The CDR3 length is 16 residues. V dropped 2 bases and J dropped 6; count of bases not matched to a gene: 9. DNA of the CDR3: TGTGCCAGCAGCTTAATTGGCCGGGGGGGAATCAATGAGCAGTTCTTC. Translating gives CASSLIGRGGINEQFF.

The gene calls are TRBV6-5 and TRBJ2-1; possibly TRBD2 for D (6 bases). The ends were cut back, 2 bases at V and 7 bases at J, with 18 bases in the middle. The CDR3 spans 16 residues. Per the germline V gene, CDR1 is MNHEY and CDR2 is SVGAGI. The CDR3 loop reads CASSYEFVTSRNEQFF. CDR3 in DNA: TGTGCCAGCAGTTACGAGTTCGTCACTAGCCGAAATGAGCAGTTCTTC.

This sequence joins TRBV7-9 and TRBJ1-6; D is ambiguous. Trimming took 1 base from V and 8 from J, leaving 9 bases between them. CDR1 is SEHNR and CDR2 is FQNEAQ in the germline V gene (reference sequence). This CDR3 spans 14 amino acids. CDR3 sequence (DNA): TGTGCCAGCAGCTTAGAAATCCCGTATTCACCCCTCCACTTT. It yields the protein CASSLEIPYSPLHF.

The CDR3 region has the DNA TGTGCCAGCAGCGTAATAGCGGCAGCCACAGATACGCAGTATTTT. It specifies CASSVIAAATDTQYF. The J gene is TRBJ2-3, the V gene TRBV9; D may be TRBD2 (6 bases). V shed 1 base and J shed 2 bases, with 11 bases lying between them. The CDR3 covers 15 residues. The germline V gene encodes CDR1 SGDLS and CDR2 YYNGEE.

The chain couples TRBV6-5 to TRBJ1-1; D call uncertain. The germline V and J ends were trimmed by 6 bases and 3 bases, with 11 bases remaining between them. The CDR3 is 13 amino acids. The germline gives CDR1 MNHEY, CDR2 SVGAGI. CDR3 bases: TGTGCCAGCAGGAAAAAGAGGGACACTGAAGCTTTCTTT. Its protein product is CASRKKRDTEAFF.